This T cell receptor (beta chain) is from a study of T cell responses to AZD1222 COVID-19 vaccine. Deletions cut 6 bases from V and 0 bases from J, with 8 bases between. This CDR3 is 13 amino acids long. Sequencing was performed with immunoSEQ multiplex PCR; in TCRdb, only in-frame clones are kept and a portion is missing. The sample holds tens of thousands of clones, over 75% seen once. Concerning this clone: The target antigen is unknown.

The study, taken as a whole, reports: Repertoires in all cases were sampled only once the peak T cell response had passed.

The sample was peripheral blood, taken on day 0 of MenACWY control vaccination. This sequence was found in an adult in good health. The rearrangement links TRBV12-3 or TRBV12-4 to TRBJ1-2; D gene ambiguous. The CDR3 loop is CASSLPSNYGYTF. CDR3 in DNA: TGTGCCAGCAGCTTACCCTCTAACTATGGCTACACCTTC.